Each of the 18 T cell receptor beta chains below was sequenced from the same sample in a study of glioma-infiltrating T cells after dendritic cell vaccination. TCRdb keeps only in-frame clones here, not all; method: immunoSEQ multiplex PCR. The data show about 99,000 clones, 81% seen once. This specimen consisted of blood, obtained before dendritic cell vaccination. The receptors shown here come from a human donor with glioblastoma.

The chain is built from TRBV27 and TRBJ2-7; no reliable D call. CDR3 length: 12 residues. The germline V gene encodes CDR1 MNHEY and CDR2 SMNVEV (reference sequence). Trimming removed 6 bases at V and 7 bases at J, with 13 bases between. Here the CDR3 reads CASSPSTKEQYF. The CDR3 coding sequence is TGTGCCAGCAGCCCTTCTACTAAGGAGCAGTACTTC.

The chain carries TRBV6-1 and TRBJ2-7; 11 bases match TRBD1. The CDR3 length is 16 residues. The V and J ends lost 4 bases and 3 bases, in that order; junction bases with no gene match: 8. Germline V gene lookup returns CDR1 MNHNS and CDR2 SASEGT. DNA for the CDR3: TGTGCCAGCAGTGCGCCGGGGGGGACAGGGGGCTACGAGCAGTACTTC. Its protein product is CASSAPGGTGGYEQYF.

J is TRBJ1-6 and V is TRBV5-6; D possibly corresponds to TRBD1 (5 bases). This CDR3 comprises 14 residues. CDR1 is SGHDT and CDR2 is YYEEEE in the germline V gene. V was clipped by 2 bases and J by 10 bases, with 13 bases between them. CDR3 loop: CASSFIRVGSPLHF. CDR3 nucleotides: TGTGCCAGCAGCTTCATCAGGGTGGGATCACCCCTCCACTTT.

This clone was observed a few times. V usage is TRBV10-3 and J usage is TRBJ1-2; D possibly corresponds to TRBD1 (6 bases). V gave up 10 bases and J gave up 3 bases, with 15 bases separating them. The CDR3 contains 13 residues. Germline loops: CDR1 ENHRY, CDR2 SYGVKD. DNA for the CDR3: TGTGCCACCGGGGGGCGCAATGACTATGGCTACACCTTC. Translating it yields CATGGRNDYGYTF.

This clone was counted a few times. V and J are TRBV6-1 and TRBJ2-5; no clear D gene. The length of the CDR3 is 13 residues. V was pared by 10 bases and J by 5 bases, with 17 bases between. CDR1 and CDR2 (germline): MNHNS, SASEGT. The CDR3 region has the DNA TGTGCCACCTCACTTGTATTTAAGGAGACCCAGTACTTC. Translation: CATSLVFKETQYF.

The chain uses TRBV19 and TRBJ2-3, with 9 bases aligning to TRBD1. CDR1 and CDR2 from the germline V gene are LNHDA and SQIVND (reference sequence). There are 16 residues in the CDR3. V shed 2 bases, J shed 3 bases, and the junction held 6 bases outside the gene matches. The CDR3 sequence is CASSIWGTGITDTQYF. The CDR3 DNA reads TGTGCCAGTAGTATATGGGGGACAGGGATTACAGATACGCAGTATTTT. The complete variable domain, with remaining parts taken from reference TRBV19 and TRBJ2-3, reads DGGITQSPKYLFRKEGQNVTLSCEQNLNHDAMYWYRQDPGQGLRLIYYSQIVNDFQKGDIAEGYSVSREKKESFPLTVTSAQKNPTAFYLCASSIWGTGITDTQYFGPGTRLTVL.

The gene calls are TRBV7-9 and TRBJ2-7; D is unclear. Per germline, CDR1 SEHNR and CDR2 FQNEAQ (reference sequence). Trimming left V 5 bases short and J 7 bases short, with 9 bases between. The CDR3 covers 11 residues. The CDR3, as DNA: TGTGCCAGCAGCCGACAACGAGAGCAGTACTTC. The encoded protein is CASSRQREQYF.

The V and J genes are TRBV9 and TRBJ2-7; D ambiguous. Trimming removed 2 bases at V and 2 bases at J, with 23 bases between. Germline V gives CDR1 SGDLS, CDR2 YYNGEE. The CDR3 has 18 residues. CDR3 coding DNA: TGTGCCAGCAGCGTTCTGCGTCCCCCGTTAGCTCCTACCTACGAGCAGTACTTC. It is translated as CASSVLRPPLAPTYEQYF.

The CDR3 protein is CASSLTDRINYGYTF. The CDR3 DNA reads as TGTGCCAGCAGCCTAACCGACAGAATTAACTATGGCTACACCTTC. This chain uses TRBV6-6 with TRBJ1-2; the D gene is possibly TRBD1 (5 bases). Trimming pared 6 bases from V and 1 base from J, leaving 15 bases between. The CDR3 covers 15 residues. CDR1 and CDR2 (germline): MNHNY, SVGAGI (reference sequence).

This chain connects TRBV5-8 to TRBJ2-2, with no clear D. Trimming removed 2 bases from V and 1 base from J, with 6 bases in between. This CDR3 region has 14 residues. CDR1 is SGHTS and CDR2 is YDEGEE in the germline V gene. The CDR3, as DNA: TGTGCCAGCAGCTTCCAGCGGAACACCGGGGAGCTGTTTTTT. This translates into CASSFQRNTGELFF. Supplemented by reference TRBV5-8 and TRBJ2-2, the full variable domain reads EAGVTQSPTHLIKTRGQQATLRCSPISGHTSVYWYQQALGLGLQFLLWYDEGEERNRGNFPPRFSGRQFPNYSSELNVNALELEDSALYLCASSFQRNTGELFFGEGSRLTVL.

The CDR3 nucleotides are TGCGCCAGCAAAACAGCGGGGGGGGGCACAGATACGCAGTATTTT. It yields the protein CASKTAGGGTDTQYF. This chain uses TRBV5-1 with TRBJ2-3; 10 bases align to TRBD2. CDR1 SGHRS and CDR2 YFSETQ come from the germline V gene. The CDR3 runs to 15 residues. Unmatched junction bases numbered 5, after V lost 6 bases and J lost 1 base.

CDR3 loop: CASSSGRSGGRTGELFF. The CDR3 DNA sequence: TGTGCCAGCAGTTCTGGACGGAGCGGGGGTAGGACCGGGGAGCTGTTTTTT. This sequence joins TRBV11-2 and TRBJ2-2; TRBD2 matches at 8 bases. V dropped 6 bases and J dropped 5; count of bases not matched to a gene: 14. CDR1 and CDR2 (germline): SGHAT, FQNNGV. This CDR3 contains 17 residues.

The genes are TRBV5-6 and TRBJ2-1; the D gene is possibly TRBD2 (6 bases). CDR3 size: 15 residues. Trimming shortened V by 4 bases and J by 4 bases, and 15 bases separated the two germline ends. CDR1 and CDR2 (germline): SGHDT, YYEEEE. CDR3 amino acids: CASSPVPGRYNEQFF. The CDR3 nucleotides are TGTGCCAGCAGCCCCGTACCAGGGAGGTACAATGAGCAGTTCTTC.

The V and J genes are TRBV11-2 and TRBJ2-7, with 10 positions matching TRBD1. The J segment lost 2 bases and the V segment lost 5 bases, leaving 3 bases of the junction unmatched. The CDR3 length is 14 residues. Germline CDR1 and CDR2: SGHAT and FQNNGV. The CDR3 loop is CASSAGQGAYEQYF. The DNA of the CDR3 is TGTGCCAGCAGCGCTGGACAGGGGGCCTACGAGCAGTACTTC. The variable domain in full, with the rest retrieved from reference TRBV11-2 and TRBJ2-7, is EAGVAQSPRYKIIEKRQSVAFWCNPISGHATLYWYQQILGQGPKLLIQFQNNGVVDDSQLPKDRFSAERLKGVDSTLKIQPAKLEDSAVYLCASSAGQGAYEQYFGPGTRLTVT.

This sequence joins TRBV9 and TRBJ2-7, with 7 bases fitting TRBD2. The CDR3 covers 13 residues. With 0 bases clipped from V and 3 bases from J, the junction kept 0 bases outside the gene matches. Germline CDR1 is SGDLS and CDR2 is YYNGEE. CDR3 coding DNA: TGTGCCAGCAGCGTAGGGACTAGCTACGAGCAGTACTTC. Its translation: CASSVGTSYEQYF. The variable domain in full, with the rest retrieved from reference TRBV9 and TRBJ2-7, is DSGVTQTPKHLITATGQRVTLRCSPRSGDLSVYWYQQSLDQGLQFLIQYYNGEERAKGNILERFSAQQFPDLHSELNLSSLELGDSALYFCASSVGTSYEQYFGPGTRLTVT.

This clone is a singleton in its sample. V is TRBV6-5 and J is TRBJ1-1, with 7 bases matching TRBD1. V shed 2 bases, J shed 8 bases, and the junction held 5 bases outside the gene matches. In germline, CDR1 is MNHEY, CDR2 SVGAGI. This CDR3 region has 13 residues. In nucleotides, the CDR3 is TGTGCCAGCAGTTACGATAGACAGGGCGAAGCTTTCTTT. Encoded protein: CASSYDRQGEAFF.

The V call is TRBV12-5, the J call TRBJ2-3; no firm D call. The length of the CDR3 is 19 residues. V was clipped by 0 bases and J by 3 bases, with 22 bases between them. CDR1 and CDR2 from the germline V gene are LGHNT and FRNRAP. CDR3 sequence: CASGLVFGFAEPATDTQYF. The CDR3 DNA follows: TGTGCTAGTGGTTTGGTATTTGGGTTCGCGGAACCCGCAACAGATACGCAGTATTTT.

The V and J genes are TRBV4-3 and TRBJ1-6; D unclear. The CDR3 totals 17 residues. Germline V gene lookup returns CDR1 LGHNA and CDR2 YSLEER. V lost 5 bases and J 0 bases, leaving 14 bases between the germline ends. The CDR3 region has the DNA TGCGCCAGCAGCGATTCCGGAGCGAGCTCCTATAATTCACCCCTCCACTTT. Encoded protein: CASSDSGASSYNSPLHF.